This entry lists 25 T cell receptor beta chains sequenced from one sample in a study of CD8+ T cells in alopecia areata. Treatment described: oral pan-JAK inhibitor, 5-10 mg twice daily. Extracted RNA was reverse transcribed into cDNA, the sequencing template. Here immunoSEQ multiplex PCR was the method, and the copy in TCRdb shows in-frame clones only, minus some. Here the sample spans 150,000 to 200,000 clones, 45% to 75% being singletons. The sample here was CD4+ T cells sorted from blood, taken at week 4, from a patient treated with tofacitinib. These receptors all stem from a human donor with alopecia areata.

This clone was observed a few times. This chain connects TRBV30 to TRBJ2-2; D possibly corresponds to TRBD2 (6 bases). Germline-derived CDR1 and CDR2 are GTSNPN and SVGIG (reference sequence). The CDR3 loop spans 14 amino acids. V lost 3 bases and J 4 bases, leaving 12 bases between the germline ends. The CDR3 sequence is CAWRPTGVTGELFF. The CDR3 DNA follows: TGTGCCTGGAGACCCACGGGAGTCACCGGGGAGCTGTTTTTT.

This clone was seen only once. J is TRBJ2-6 and V is TRBV7-9; no reliable D call. Germline loops: CDR1 SEHNR, CDR2 FQNEAQ (reference sequence). The CDR3 is 18 amino acids. The V end lost 2 bases, the J end lost 1 base, and 15 bases lay between the germline ends. CDR3: CASSLTLGLNSGANVLTF. In DNA form, the CDR3 reads TGTGCCAGCAGCTTAACTCTAGGTCTCAATTCTGGGGCCAACGTCCTGACTTTC.

The V gene is TRBV29-1, the J gene TRBJ1-3; D is unclear. CDR1 is SQVTM and CDR2 is ANQGSEA in the germline V gene. The CDR3 consists of 13 residues. Trimming left V 7 bases short and J 0 bases short, with 10 bases between. Here the CDR3 DNA reads TGCAGCGCTATGGATTTCTCTGGAAACACCATATATTTT. Translating gives CSAMDFSGNTIYF.

This chain links TRBV5-6 with TRBJ2-3; D is possibly TRBD1 or TRBD2 (5 bases each). Per the germline V gene, CDR1 is SGHDT and CDR2 is YYEEEE. With 4 bases removed from V and 4 bases from J, the gap between germline ends came to 13 bases. The CDR3 is made up of 14 amino acids. CDR3 nucleotide sequence: TGTGCCAGCAGCCGGGACCGACTCGCAGATACGCAGTATTTT. Translating gives CASSRDRLADTQYF.

The sample holds a few counts of this clone. This chain joins TRBV7-2 and TRBJ2-4; possibly TRBD1 or TRBD2 for D (5 bases each). CDR3 length: 16 residues. V lost 0 bases and J 13 bases, leaving 22 bases between the germline ends. Germline CDR1 reads SGHTA; CDR2 reads FQGNSA. The chain's CDR3 is CASSLAGTGSVAIQYF. In DNA, the CDR3 is TGTGCCAGCAGCTTAGCTGGGACGGGAAGTGTAGCTATCCAGTACTTC.

The chain has TRBV29-1 and TRBJ1-1; no reliable D call. Germline V gives CDR1 SQVTM, CDR2 ANQGSEA. The CDR3 is made up of 14 amino acids. V was cut by 4 bases and J by 0 bases, with 12 bases left in between. CDR3 protein: CSVVEDSVNTEAFF. CDR3 DNA sequence: TGCAGCGTTGTCGAGGATTCCGTGAACACTGAAGCTTTCTTT.

This sequence joins TRBV30 and TRBJ2-5; 8 nucleotides line up with TRBD1. Germline CDR1 and CDR2: GTSNPN and SVGIG (reference sequence). The length of the CDR3 is 12 residues. The V and J ends lost 7 bases and 2 bases, in that order; junction bases with no gene match: 3. The DNA for the CDR3 is TGTGCCTTAGGACAGGGTCAAGAGACCCAGTACTTC. Translating it yields CALGQGQETQYF.

This sequence joins TRBV7-2 and TRBJ1-2, with 8 positions matching TRBD1. Losses at the gene ends were 5 bases for V and 4 bases for J; bases not matched to a gene: 12. Germline V gene sequence: CDR1 SGHTA, CDR2 FQGNSA. There are 16 residues in the CDR3. CDR3 loop: CASSPTDRAVVYGYTF. CDR3 in DNA: TGTGCCAGCAGCCCGACGGACAGGGCCGTTGTCTATGGCTACACCTTC.

This clone was found once. The chain joins TRBV5-6 to TRBJ2-7, with D possibly called TRBD1 or TRBD2 (5 bases each). The germline CDR1 and CDR2 sequences are SGHDT and YYEEEE. Trimming took 0 bases from V and 2 from J, leaving 9 bases between them. The length of the CDR3 is 14 residues. CDR3 protein: CASSLEGRPYEQYF. CDR3 bases: TGTGCCAGCAGCTTGGAGGGACGCCCCTACGAGCAGTACTTC.

V usage is TRBV11-1 and J usage is TRBJ2-5, with D possibly matching TRBD1 (6 bases). V lost 3 bases and J lost 5, with 13 bases in between. This CDR3 comprises 14 residues. Germline CDR1 and CDR2: SGHAT and FQDESV (reference sequence). The chain's CDR3 is CASSLARGGETQYF. The CDR3 DNA sequence: TGTGCCAGCAGCTTGGCCAGGGGTGGTGAGACCCAGTACTTC.

This clone was seen a few times. The CDR3 sequence is CASIPDFGLASWEQYF. The DNA for the CDR3 is TGTGCCAGCATCCCGGACTTCGGGCTAGCCTCATGGGAGCAGTACTTC. The chain combines TRBV10-3 with TRBJ2-7; D may be TRBD2 (5 bases). From germline, CDR1 is ENHRY and CDR2 SYGVKD. Between the trimmed V and J ends, which lost 10 bases and 7 bases, there was a span of 29 bases. CDR3 length: 16 amino acids.

The CDR3 nucleotides are TGTGCCAGCAGGTCGACGGGGGACACTGAAGCTTTCTTT. Encoded protein: CASRSTGDTEAFF. The V gene is TRBV2, the J gene TRBJ1-1; possible D gene TRBD1, 5 bases. There are 13 residues in the CDR3. CDR1 is SNHLY, CDR2 FYNNEI, per germline. V was shortened by 6 bases and J by 3 bases, with 11 bases between the two germline ends.

J is TRBJ2-3 and V is TRBV18, with 11 bases lining up with TRBD2. V shed 3 bases, J shed 8 bases, and the junction held 7 bases outside the gene matches. The CDR3 is 15 residues long. Per the germline V gene, CDR1 is KGHSH and CDR2 is LQKENI. For the CDR3, the DNA is TGTGCCAGCTCACCGACTAGCGGGGCCCCCGGTACGCAGTATTTT. Translating gives CASSPTSGAPGTQYF.

This clone was seen a handful of times. This rearrangement joins TRBV2 to TRBJ2-7; the D gene is possibly TRBD1 (6 bases). The germline V and J ends were trimmed by 6 bases and 6 bases, with 18 bases remaining between them. Germline values: CDR1 SNHLY, CDR2 FYNNEI. CDR3 length: 14 residues. The CDR3 DNA follows: TGTGCCAGCAGAGGCAGGGGACGGGGCAGCGAGCAGTACTTC. Translated: CASRGRGRGSEQYF.

This clone was observed a handful of times. The chain recombines TRBV30 with TRBJ1-1; D call uncertain. Germline V lookup: CDR1 GTSNPN, CDR2 SVGIG (reference sequence). V shed 0 bases and J shed 1 base, with 12 bases lying between them. The CDR3 totals 15 residues. The CDR3 sequence: CAWSVRPGSNTEAFF. The CDR3 DNA follows: TGTGCCTGGAGTGTACGACCCGGCTCGAACACTGAAGCTTTCTTT.

The chain combines TRBV30 with TRBJ2-7, with D possibly being TRBD1 or TRBD2 (6 bases each). The germline V gene encodes CDR1 GTSNPN and CDR2 SVGIG (reference sequence). The CDR3 loop spans 12 amino acids. Here the CDR3 reads CGGEETGRSQYF. The DNA of the CDR3 is TGTGGGGGGGAGGAGACAGGCCGTTCGCAGTACTTC. Complete variable domain (other parts from reference TRBV30 and TRBJ2-7): SQTIHQWPATLVQPVGSPLSLECTVEGTSNPNLYWYRQAAGRGLQLLFYSVGIGQISSEVPQNLSASRPQDRQFILSSKKLLLSDSGFYLCGGEETGRSQYFGPGTRLTVT.

The gene calls are TRBV29-1 and TRBJ1-4; no reliable D call. V lost 7 bases, J lost 8 bases, and 17 bases lay in between. Looked up from germline, CDR1 is SQVTM and CDR2 is ANQGSEA. CDR3 length: 13 amino acids. CDR3 in amino acids: CSAPGPPGEKLFF. The DNA of the CDR3 is TGCAGCGCGCCGGGCCCCCCGGGAGAAAAACTGTTTTTT. Looking up the rest from reference TRBV29-1 and TRBJ1-4 gives the full variable domain: SAVISQKPSRDICQRGTSLTIQCQVDSQVTMMFWYRQQPGQSLTLIATANQGSEATYESGFVIDKFPISRPNLTFSTLTVSNMSPEDSSIYLCSAPGPPGEKLFFGSGTQLSVL.

In its sample, this clone was seen a few times. The rearrangement uses TRBV5-6 and TRBJ2-7; a weak D match, TRBD2 (6 bases). Germline CDR1 and CDR2: SGHDT and YYEEEE. V dropped 1 base and J dropped 6 bases, with 20 bases sitting between them. The CDR3 sequence is 16 residues long. CDR3 residues: CASSLSGSGGAGEQYF. CDR3 coding DNA: TGTGCCAGCAGCTTGAGTGGTAGCGGCGGAGCTGGCGAGCAGTACTTC.

V usage is TRBV30 and J usage is TRBJ1-1; 7 bases agree with TRBD1. CDR3 length: 11 residues. The J segment lost 10 bases and the V segment lost 3 bases, leaving 5 bases of the junction unmatched. Per the germline V gene, CDR1 is GTSNPN and CDR2 is SVGIG (reference sequence). The CDR3 sequence: CAWRTGPAAFF. The CDR3 region has the DNA TGTGCCTGGAGGACAGGGCCCGCAGCTTTCTTT.

This sequence joins TRBV29-1 and TRBJ2-1, with TRBD2 matching 8 bases. V dropped 1 base and J dropped 9; count of bases not matched to a gene: 14. This CDR3 has 16 residues. Germline loops: CDR1 SQVTM, CDR2 ANQGSEA. The CDR3 here is CSVEARTGGPVGEQFF. For the CDR3, the DNA is TGCAGCGTTGAAGCTCGCACGGGGGGGCCAGTCGGTGAGCAGTTCTTC.

The genes are TRBV29-1 and TRBJ1-2; TRBD1 is a possible D gene (5 bases). V was clipped by 4 bases and J by 7 bases, with 13 bases between them. Germline V lookup: CDR1 SQVTM, CDR2 ANQGSEA. The CDR3 is 12 amino acids. CDR3 in DNA: TGCAGCGTTGTGCAGGGTGGGAGTGGCTACACCTTC. Amino acids: CSVVQGGSGYTF.

The chain employs TRBV5-4 and TRBJ1-6; 7 bases align to TRBD1. Germline trimming cut 2 bases from V and 4 bases from J; bases unmatched to any gene: 3. This CDR3 comprises 15 residues. CDR1 and CDR2 from the germline V gene are SGHNT and YYREEE (reference sequence). CDR3 nucleotides: TGTGCCAGCAGCTTCGGCAGGGGGTATAATTCACCCCTCCACTTT. It yields the protein CASSFGRGYNSPLHF.

The table lists this clone with a few counts. This chain joins TRBV28 and TRBJ1-5; TRBD1 matches at 12 bases. The trim removed 10 bases at V and 7 bases at J, leaving 11 bases unmatched. In germline, CDR1 is MDHEN, CDR2 SYDVKM. CDR3 length: 15 amino acids. The CDR3: CATFPGTGGRQPQHF. The CDR3 DNA follows: TGTGCCACCTTTCCCGGGACAGGGGGCCGACAGCCCCAGCATTTT.

The CDR3 nucleotides read TGTGCCAGCTCACCACCACAGGGGGTAAGCCTTACCACTGAAGCTTTCTTT. Translation gives CASSPPQGVSLTTEAFF. The chain links TRBV18 to TRBJ1-1, with 8 bases lining up with TRBD1. Per germline, CDR1 KGHSH and CDR2 LQKENI. Trimming removed 0 bases from V and 4 bases from J; junction bases left unmatched: 10. The CDR3 length is 17 residues.

This chain connects TRBV30 to TRBJ1-1; D not resolved. The length of the CDR3 is 15 residues. The V and J ends lost 3 bases and 0 bases respectively, with 14 bases between them. Germline lookup yields CDR1 GTSNPN and CDR2 SVGIG (reference sequence). The CDR3 DNA sequence: TGTGCCTGGAGAGGCAGAAGATTGATGAACACTGAAGCTTTCTTT. Translated: CAWRGRRLMNTEAFF.